This is a list of T cell receptor beta chains from one sample in a study of blood T cell repertoires in COVID-19. Data came from immunoSEQ multiplex PCR; TCRdb stores just in-frame clones and leaves some out. The sample consists of approximately 91,000 clones, 70% to 90% of them appearing once. Source material: peripheral blood. The receptors were gathered from a man in his 70s with acute or convalescent COVID-19. The CDR3 runs from the conserved cysteine through the conserved F or W. A D gene is named only where the DNA matches it firmly. Rows may omit the clone size; those that give it use once, few, many or a size class.

>NA|TRBJ1-2|TRBV4-1|NA
TGCGCCAGCAGCCAAGATATGGCAGTCTATGGCTACACCTTC
CASSQDMAVYGYTF
>NA|TRBJ2-3|TRBV7-9|NA
TGTGCCAGCAGCTCCAGGTGGGGCACAGATACGCAGTATTTT
CASSSRWGTDTQYF
>TRBD1|TRBJ2-2|TRBV5-4|NA
TGTGCCAGCAGCACCGGGACAGGGACCGCCGGGGAGCTGTTTTTT
CASSTGTGTAGELFF
>NA|TRBJ2-2|TRBV11-3|NA
TGTGCCAGCAGCTTAGAGAGGAGGGGGGAGCTGTTTTTT
CASSLERRGELFF
>NA|TRBJ2-2|TRBV5-1|NA
TGCGCCAGCAGCTTGGTCCAGGGAGGTGGCGGGGAGCTGTTTTTT
CASSLVQGGGGELFF
>NA|TRBJ1-5|TRBV6-1|NA
TGTGCCAGCAGTGAGAGGCCGGGAAGTAATCAGCCCCAGCATTTT
CASSERPGSNQPQHF
>NA|TRBJ1-1|TRBV25-1|once
TGTGCCAGCAGACCTTATACCGAGGCAAACACTGAAGCTTTCTTT
CASRPYTEANTEAFF
>NA|TRBJ1-4|TRBV28|once
TGTGCCAGCGGAATACGCAGGGAAAAACTGTTTTTT
CASGIRREKLFF
>NA|TRBJ1-5|TRBV28|NA
TGTGCCAGCAGTATCACCTCAGGGGGCAATCAGCCCCAGCATTTT
CASSITSGGNQPQHF
>TRBD1|TRBJ1-1|TRBV6-5|NA
TGTGCCAGCAGTCCCAGCAAGGACAGGGGTGAAGCTTTCTTT
CASSPSKDRGEAFF
>TRBD1|TRBJ1-4|TRBV5-4|few
TGTGCCAGCAGCGTAGACAGGGGGCAGTCTGAAAAACTGTTTTTT
CASSVDRGQSEKLFF
>TRBD1|TRBJ2-4|TRBV11-2|NA
TGTGCCAGCAGCTTCGGGGACAGAACCAAAAACATTCAGTACTTC
CASSFGDRTKNIQYF
>NA|TRBJ1-6|TRBV7-8|NA
TGTGCCAGCAGCTGGGGGGGCGCCAGGATCCAAAATTCACCCCTCCACTTT
CASSWGGARIQNSPLHF